These T cell receptor beta chains were read from a single sample in a study of post-analysis software for immune sequencing data. TCRdb reanalysed the PCR reads using MiXCR and keeps one entry per CDR3 protein. The sample lists about 540,000 distinct CDR3 sequences, 30% to 40% occurring once. Sequenced: blood. These TCRs come from a girl younger than 18 with multiple sclerosis. Each CDR3 is given with its conserved first and last residue. D genes are given only for firm matches. A row's size may be missing; if present it is once, few, many or a size class.

abundance	v_gene	j_gene	len	d_gene	CDR3nt	CDR3aa
NA	TRBV4-1	TRBJ2-1	14	TRBD1	TGCGCCAGCAGCCTGGACAGGTCCGACAATGAGCAGTTCTTC	CASSLDRSDNEQFF
NA	TRBV5-1	TRBJ1-5	15	NA	TGCGCCAGCAGCTTGGAAGGGACACTCAATCAGCCCCAGCATTTT	CASSLEGTLNQPQHF
NA	TRBV2	TRBJ2-6	15	NA	TGTGCCAGCAGTGGTGAGCGCTCTGGGGCCAACGTCCTGACTTTC	CASSGERSGANVLTF
NA	TRBV5-1	TRBJ1-5	17	TRBD1	TGCGCCAGCAGCTTAGGAGGGGACAGTTATAGCAATCAGCCCCAGCATTTT	CASSLGGDSYSNQPQHF
few	TRBV15	TRBJ2-3	15	NA	TGTGCCACCAGCAGGAGAACAGGGCGTACAGATACGCAGTATTTT	CATSRRTGRTDTQYF
many	TRBV20-1	TRBJ2-5	15	NA	TGCAGTGCTAGAGATTTGGCGGGGGCCCTAGAGACCCAGTACTTC	CSARDLAGALETQYF
NA	TRBV4-1	TRBJ2-7	15	NA	TGCGCCAGCAGCCAACTCTTGTCCGGGTTTAGCGAGCAGTACTTC	CASSQLLSGFSEQYF
NA	TRBV7-8	TRBJ2-1	11	NA	TGTGCCAGCAGCCATGGGGTTTCTAAGTTCTTC	CASSHGVSKFF
few	TRBV9	TRBJ1-6	18	NA	TGTGCCAGCAGCGTAGAAGCCGGGCGGACCCCCTATAATTCACCCCTCCACTTT	CASSVEAGRTPYNSPLHF
many	TRBV29-1	TRBJ2-5	12	NA	TGCAGCGTTGACAACACCCAAGAGACCCAGTACTTC	CSVDNTQETQYF
NA	TRBV11-2	TRBJ1-1	13	NA	TGTGCCAGCAGCTTAGGTCAGTACACTGAAGCTTTCTTT	CASSLGQYTEAFF
few	TRBV6-5	TRBJ1-2	14	NA	TGTGCCAGCAGCAGCCGAGAGGGGAGGTATGGCTACACCTTC	CASSSREGRYGYTF
many	TRBV13	TRBJ2-6	16	TRBD1	TGTGCCAGCAGCCGGGACAGGGGGACTGGGGCCAACGTCCTGACTTTC	CASSRDRGTGANVLTF
NA	TRBV6-4	TRBJ1-2	15	TRBD1	TGTGCCAGCAGTGGCTACAGGGGGCCGAACTATGACTACACCTTC	CASSGYRGPNYDYTF
NA	TRBV7-6	TRBJ1-2	19	NA	TGTGCCAGCAGCCTTACACCGGCGGGGGGACAAGTCATGCGGTATGGCTACACCTTC	CASSLTPAGGQVMRYGYTF
few	TRBV7-6	TRBJ2-3	14	NA	TGTGCCAGCAGCACCCGCCCTAGCGCAGATACGCAGTATTTT	CASSTRPSADTQYF
few	TRBV11-2	TRBJ2-1	16	NA	TGTGCCAGCAGCCCCCGACTCTTTCGGGCAACCAATGAGCAGTTCTTC	CASSPRLFRATNEQFF
NA	TRBV6-5	TRBJ2-7	14	TRBD1	TGTGCCAGCAGCGCGGACAGGTACGGTATCGAGCAGTACTTC	CASSADRYGIEQYF
many	TRBV5-6	TRBJ2-5	15	TRBD2	TGTGCCAGCAGCTTTGGACTAGCGGGCCAAGAGACCCAGTACTTC	CASSFGLAGQETQYF
NA	TRBV7-9	TRBJ2-7	13	NA	TGTGCCAGCAGGTCCTTGGGCGGATACGAGCAGTACTTC	CASRSLGGYEQYF
few	TRBV6-1	TRBJ2-7	14	NA	TGTGCCAGCAGTCGGGACGGACCTTCATACGAGCAGTACTTC	CASSRDGPSYEQYF
NA	TRBV7-9	TRBJ2-1	17	NA	TGTGCCAGCAGCCCCCGGGGGGGGGACAGGGTAGACAATGAGCAGTTCTTC	CASSPRGGDRVDNEQFF
few	TRBV5-5	TRBJ2-5	15	TRBD2	TGTGCCAGCAGCCCCCCGGGGACTAGCCAAGAGACCCAGTACTTC	CASSPPGTSQETQYF
few	TRBV6-6	TRBJ1-2	15	NA	TGTGCCAGCAATTACTTAGACAGGCCTACCTATGGCTACACCTTC	CASNYLDRPTYGYTF
NA	TRBV7-9	TRBJ2-7	12	NA	TGTGTCAGCAGCTGGTTACCCTACGAGCAGTACTTC	CVSSWLPYEQYF
NA	TRBV2	TRBJ2-7	15	NA	TGTGCCAGCAGTGAACGCAGGGTTTACTCCTACGAGCAGTACTTC	CASSERRVYSYEQYF
few	TRBV10-3	TRBJ2-3	16	NA	TGTGCCATCAGTGAATTCGGGGGCGCAGGCACAGATACGCAGTATTTT	CAISEFGGAGTDTQYF
NA	TRBV2	TRBJ2-3	16	TRBD1	TGTGCCAGCAGCGGCCAGCACAGGGGGAGTGCAAATACGCAGTATTTT	CASSGQHRGSANTQYF
few	TRBV29-1	TRBJ1-1	13	NA	TGCAGCGCCGACAACCAAATGAACACTGAAGCTTTCTTT	CSADNQMNTEAFF
few	TRBV6-5	TRBJ2-7	15	NA	TGTGCCAGCAGTTACTCCCCTGCGGGCTCCTACGAGCAGTACTTC	CASSYSPAGSYEQYF
NA	TRBV12-3/TRBV12-4	TRBJ2-7	16	NA	TGTGCCAGCAGTTTAGACGGACCCGGGACCTACTACGAGCAGTACTTC	CASSLDGPGTYYEQYF
once	TRBV6-5	TRBJ1-4	16	NA	TGTGCCAGCAGGACAAGAAGTGCCTCAACTAATGAAAAACTGTTTTTT	CASRTRSASTNEKLFF
few	TRBV20-1	TRBJ1-5	13	NA	TGCAGTGCTAGAGAGGGGGGGCCTCAGCCCCAGCATTTT	CSAREGGPQPQHF
NA	TRBV6-1	TRBJ2-3	15	TRBD2	TGTGCCAGCAGGGGGGACTATCAGCGCACAGATACGCAGTATTTT	CASRGDYQRTDTQYF
NA	TRBV4-1	TRBJ2-1	18	TRBD2	TGCGCCAGCAGCCTAGGGGGGGGAGGACTAGCGGGGGCCAATGAGCAGTTCTTC	CASSLGGGGLAGANEQFF
NA	TRBV7-2	TRBJ2-7	12	NA	TGTGCCAGCAGCTTAGGGGCAAGGGACCAGTACTTC	CASSLGARDQYF
many	TRBV11-2	TRBJ2-6	15	NA	TGTGCCAGCAGCTTAAGTAGCTCTGGGGCCAACGTCCTGACTTTC	CASSLSSSGANVLTF
few	TRBV7-2	TRBJ2-5	15	TRBD2	TGTGCCAGCAGCTCCTACAGCGGGAATTCGGAGACCCAGTACTTC	CASSSYSGNSETQYF
NA	TRBV5-1	TRBJ1-1	17	TRBD1	TGCGCCAGCAGCTTGGTACAGGGGGCGCGATTTGACACTGAAGCTTTCTTT	CASSLVQGARFDTEAFF
few	TRBV5-1	TRBJ2-1	14	TRBD2	TGCGCCAGCAGCTGGACTAGCGGTTACAATGAGCAGTTCTTC	CASSWTSGYNEQFF
few	TRBV29-1	TRBJ1-1	13	NA	TGCAGCGTTGAACAGGTGGCCGGCACTGAAGCTTTCTTT	CSVEQVAGTEAFF
few	TRBV20-1	TRBJ2-1	16	TRBD2	TGCAGTGCTACAGATAGGTGGCTAGCGGGAATCAATGAGCAGTTCTTC	CSATDRWLAGINEQFF
many	TRBV12-3/TRBV12-4	TRBJ2-1	13	TRBD2	TGTGCCAGCCGCGGGGGCTCCTACAATGAGCAGTTCTTC	CASRGGSYNEQFF
NA	TRBV27	TRBJ1-1	12	NA	TGTGCCAGCAGGCTTAGGGGGGCTGAAGCTTTCTTT	CASRLRGAEAFF
NA	TRBV18	TRBJ2-1	14	TRBD1	TGTGCCAGCTCACCAATAACGACAGGGCGTGAGCAGTTCTTC	CASSPITTGREQFF
once	TRBV7-8	TRBJ2-1	17	TRBD2	TGTGCCAGCAGCTTATTTAGTGGCGGGGGGGCAGGCAATGAGCAGTTCTTC	CASSLFSGGGAGNEQFF
NA	TRBV7-9	TRBJ1-2	14	NA	TGTGCCAGCAGCTTAATAGGGGGTAACTATGGCTACACCTTC	CASSLIGGNYGYTF
few	TRBV29-1	TRBJ1-5	13	NA	TGCAGCGTCGCGAGGGGGGGCAATCAGCCCCAGCATTTT	CSVARGGNQPQHF
few	TRBV20-1	TRBJ2-3	13	NA	TGCAGTGCTACCTCGGGCAGGGGCGATACGCAGTATTTT	CSATSGRGDTQYF
NA	TRBV5-1	TRBJ1-2	15	NA	TGCGCCAGCAGCTTACGAGGGCAGAATAACTATGGCTACACCTTC	CASSLRGQNNYGYTF
once	TRBV20-1	TRBJ2-3	13	TRBD1	TGCAGCATACAGGGGGCTAGCACAGATACGCAGTATTTT	CSIQGASTDTQYF
NA	TRBV18	TRBJ2-5	13	TRBD2	TGTGCCAGCTCACCATGGGGGGGAGAGACCCAGTACTTC	CASSPWGGETQYF
few	TRBV3-1	TRBJ2-5	18	TRBD2	TGTGCCAGCAGTCACTGGACTAGCGGGGGGGGAATGGAGGAGACCCAGTACTTC	CASSHWTSGGGMEETQYF
NA	TRBV5-4	TRBJ2-2	15	NA	TGTGCCAGCAGCTTGGGAGGACAGTGGACCGGGGAGCTGTTTTTT	CASSLGGQWTGELFF